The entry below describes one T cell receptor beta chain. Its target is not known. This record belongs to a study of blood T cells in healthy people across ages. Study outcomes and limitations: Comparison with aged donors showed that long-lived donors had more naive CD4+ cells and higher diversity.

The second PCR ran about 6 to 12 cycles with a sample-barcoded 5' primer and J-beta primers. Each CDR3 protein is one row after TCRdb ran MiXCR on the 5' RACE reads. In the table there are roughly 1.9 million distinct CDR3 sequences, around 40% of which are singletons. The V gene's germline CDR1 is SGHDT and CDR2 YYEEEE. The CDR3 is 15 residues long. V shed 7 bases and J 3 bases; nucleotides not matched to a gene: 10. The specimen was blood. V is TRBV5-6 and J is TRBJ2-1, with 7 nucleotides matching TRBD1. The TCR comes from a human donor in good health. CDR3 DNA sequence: TGTGCCAGCCGTTCAATCGACAGGGTCTACAATGAGCAGTTCTTC. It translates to CASRSIDRVYNEQFF.